This TCR beta chain was sequenced during a study of CD8 T cells in ankylosing spondylitis. Quantitative barcoded 5'-RACE was used to prepare TCR beta libraries. Using its own MiXCR run on the 5' RACE reads, TCRdb lists one record per CDR3 protein. The sample lists about 200,000 distinct CDR3 sequences; roughly 24% were seen once. Notes on the study in general: Disease-associated clonotypes exhibited CD8+ identity and were relatively infrequent in peripheral blood. Disease-associated clones were reportedly significantly overrepresented in matched ankylosing spondylitis synovial fluid. Earlier literature documents some of the motif variants in reactive arthritis synovial fluid and blood.

On this clonotype itself: No antigen is known for it.

This clonotype was obtained from a male donor with ankylosing spondylitis or in good health (not recorded which). Sequencing was carried out using blood, either unsorted or a sorted T cell fraction (not recorded which).

The CDR3 loop is CASSSSSGSNEQYF. CDR3 bases: TGTGCCAGCAGCTCGTCAAGCGGGAGTAATGAGCAGTACTTC. This chain links TRBV7-3 with TRBJ2-7, with 8 bases that match TRBD2. The V and J ends lost 4 bases and 7 bases, in that order; junction bases with no gene match: 9. CDR3 size: 14 residues. Germline CDR1 reads SGHTA; CDR2 reads FQGTGA.